This T cell receptor (beta chain) originates from a study of shared clonotypes between healthy human individuals. Findings and caveats of the study: Shared across four donors were around 5% of the naive CD4 clonotypes.

CDR3 length: 13 amino acids. Germline loops: CDR1 LNHDA, CDR2 SQIVND (reference sequence). Trimming took off 0 bases at V and 7 bases at J, with 7 bases between the two ends. On this clone itself: What it binds is not known. The sample carries other DNA sequences with the same CDR3.

Profiling relied on immunoSEQ multiplex PCR, and the TCRdb table lists in-frame clones only, not all of them. The sample includes about 2 million clones, approximately 95% of them seen just once. The naive CD8 population came from CD45RO-negative cells selected for CCR7, without terminally differentiated effector memory CD45RA+ cells. All donors qualified as healthy HIV-negative adults and had experienced no recent acute infections or vaccinations. Only Caucasian adults living in Nashville, Tennessee served as donors. The receptor was isolated from a man in his late teens or twenties in good health. Input material: naive CD8+ T cells sorted from blood. V is TRBV19 and J is TRBJ1-5; D remains ambiguous. The CDR3 region is CASSIDLEQPQHF. The CDR3 DNA reads TGTGCCAGTAGTATAGATCTGGAGCAGCCCCAGCATTTT.